This T cell receptor (beta chain) was sequenced for a study of blood T cell repertoires in COVID-19. At the level of the study: The United States, Italy and Spain provided the acute and convalescent COVID-19 samples. Sources were T cells, B-cell-depleted T cells, or PBMCs; the material itself was cDNA or gDNA.

Original methodology: Amplifying reference gene primers gave estimates of nucleated cell counts. The data were produced by immunoSEQ multiplex PCR, yet TCRdb's version contains in-frame clones alone and is incomplete. The DNA was the basis for D and trimming; V, J and clone size are from that table. The sample lists approximately 59,000 clones; about 81% were seen once. Trimming took 2 bases from V and 4 from J, leaving 10 bases between them. CDR1 is SGHRS, CDR2 YFSETQ, per germline. This CDR3 contains 14 residues. The sequencing input was peripheral blood. This chain connects TRBV5-1 to TRBJ1-5; perhaps TRBD1 as D (6 bases). This receptor was obtained from an elderly man with acute or convalescent COVID-19. The CDR3: CASSFGTGNQPQHF. CDR3 nucleotide sequence: TGCGCCAGCAGCTTCGGAACAGGGAATCAGCCCCAGCATTTT.